This T cell receptor (beta chain) derives from a study of T-cell memory formation after mild COVID-19. Study findings and constraints: Among clones peaking at day 37 in the second wave, SARS-CoV-2 specificity remained unconfirmed. CD4/CD8 balance held among clones contracting day 15 to 85, and later expanders leaned CD4+. Mainly CM and EM harbored the contracting CD4+ clones; mainly EMRA harbored the CD8+ ones. The finding that pre-infection memory included some responding clones suggested that cross-reactive memory joined.

This clonotype has only a few counts. Its antigen is not identified. TCRdb re-derived calls from the 5' RACE reads in MiXCR, one entry per CDR3 protein. The sample carries some 290,000 distinct CDR3 sequences, 16% recorded once. Per germline, CDR1 SGHVS and CDR2 FQNEAQ. The V end lost 7 bases, the J end lost 4 bases, and 7 bases lay between the germline ends. This CDR3 is 11 amino acids long. The genes are TRBV7-8 and TRBJ1-2; TRBD1 might be the D (6 bases). Sequencing was performed on PBMCs or a T cell subset sorted from them (not recorded which). This TCR came from a man younger than 35 who had mild COVID-19 (a few samples of this study predate the infection). Cell type and time point are not known. In DNA form, the CDR3 reads TGTGCCAGCACGGACAGCTATGGCTACACCTTC. It translates to CASTDSYGYTF.